The 14 T cell receptor beta chains reported below all come from one sample, sequenced in a study of blood T cells in healthy people across ages (dated by TCRdb to between 2014 and 2016). Library preparation employed 5' RACE. A second roughly 6 to 11 cycle PCR used a sample-barcoded 5' primer and a J-beta primer mix. TCRdb passed the public sequencing reads through fastp at Q25 and MiXCR, retaining productive beta sequences. Entries that share a CDR3 protein sequence are merged under the most common genes and DNA. For this sample the table gives fewer than 2 million distinct CDR3 sequences, of which 35% to 50% were detected only once. In total, the top ten clones hold 23% of the sample. The specimen was blood. Receptor source: a human donor in good health.

The V and J genes are TRBV13 and TRBJ2-1, with D perhaps matching TRBD2 (6 bases). V was pared by 2 bases and J by 5 bases, with 10 bases between. Looked up from germline, CDR1 is PRHDT and CDR2 is FYEKMQ (reference sequence). CDR3 length: 14 residues. CDR3 coding DNA: TGTGCCAGCAGCTTATACCGGGGGAACAATGAGCAGTTCTTC. Its protein is CASSLYRGNNEQFF.

The V call is TRBV5-5, the J call TRBJ1-6; D is unresolved. The V and J ends lost 4 bases and 4 bases respectively, with 6 bases between them. The CDR3 is 13 amino acids. The germline CDR1 and CDR2 sequences are SGHKS and YYEKEE (reference sequence). The CDR3 sequence is CASSPFYNSPLHF. For the CDR3, the DNA is TGTGCCAGCAGCCCCTTTTATAATTCACCCCTCCACTTT.

This rearrangement joins TRBV29-1 to TRBJ1-2; D not resolved. Germline lookup yields CDR1 SQVTM and CDR2 ANQGSEA. The CDR3 loop spans 9 amino acids. V lost 7 bases, J lost 8 bases, and 8 bases lay in between. CDR3 protein: CSAGRGYTF. The CDR3 DNA sequence: TGCAGCGCCGGAAGAGGCTACACCTTC.

In its sample, this clonotype was seen a few times. The chain joins TRBV12-3 or TRBV12-4 to TRBJ2-1; a possible D gene is TRBD2 (7 bases). Trimming pared 5 bases from V and 8 bases from J, leaving 19 bases between. The CDR3 is 15 amino acids. The chain's CDR3 is CASSLRIRGADEQFF. CDR3 DNA: TGTGCCAGCAGTCTCCGCATTCGGGGGGCGGATGAGCAGTTCTTC.

This clonotype was seen a handful of times. V and J are TRBV12-3 or TRBV12-4 and TRBJ1-1, with a tentative D call TRBD1 (5 bases). The ends were cut back, 2 bases at V and 4 bases at J, with 17 bases in the middle. This CDR3 comprises 16 residues. The CDR3 nucleotides read TGTGCCAGCAGTTTATTTAAGGGGCGCTGGGGCACTGAAGCTTTCTTT. It yields the protein CASSLFKGRWGTEAFF.

The chain couples TRBV4-1 to TRBJ1-2; no firm D call. From germline, CDR1 is MGHRA and CDR2 YSYEKL. Trimming pared 3 bases from V and 8 bases from J, leaving 13 bases between. The CDR3 sequence is 13 residues long. CDR3: CASSQPSLGGYTF. The DNA of the CDR3 is TGCGCCAGCAGCCAGCCGAGCCTCGGAGGCTACACCTTC.

This clonotype was observed many times. The chain uses TRBV29-1 and TRBJ2-6; D call uncertain. Germline V gene lookup returns CDR1 SQVTM and CDR2 ANQGSEA. The V end was cut by 0 bases, the J end by 2 bases, with 14 bases between. CDR3 length: 17 amino acids. CDR3 nucleotides: TGCAGCGTTGAAGATTGGGCCGAACGCACTGGGGCCAACGTCCTGACTTTC. It is translated as CSVEDWAERTGANVLTF.

The rearrangement links TRBV10-3 to TRBJ2-1; either TRBD1 or TRBD2 may supply D (5 bases each). V lost 5 bases, J lost 0 bases, and 14 bases lay in between. The CDR3 covers 16 residues. Germline assignment: CDR1 ENHRY and CDR2 SYGVKD. This CDR3 reads CAISRGMESSYNEQFF. In nucleotides, the CDR3 is TGTGCCATCAGTCGGGGCATGGAGAGCTCCTACAATGAGCAGTTCTTC.

The J gene is TRBJ2-6, the V gene TRBV6-5; D call uncertain. This CDR3 spans 15 amino acids. CDR1 is MNHEY and CDR2 is SVGAGI in the germline V gene. Trimming shortened V by 7 bases and J by 2 bases, and 12 bases separated the two germline ends. The DNA of the CDR3 is TGTGCCAGCACCCCCAGAGAGGCTGGGGCCAACGTCCTGACTTTC. It encodes CASTPREAGANVLTF.

This clonotype came up a few times. V usage is TRBV20-1 and J usage is TRBJ1-2; 10 bases line up with TRBD1. The germline V gene has CDR1 DFQATT and CDR2 SNEGSKA (reference sequence). The V and J ends lost 2 bases and 4 bases, in that order; junction bases with no gene match: 13. The CDR3 contains 17 residues. The CDR3 DNA is TGCAGTGCTAGAACCTGGGACAGGGGACGCGTAGGCTATGGCTACACCTTC. Amino acid sequence: CSARTWDRGRVGYGYTF.

The chain has TRBV20-1 and TRBJ1-1, with TRBD1 identical over 7 bases. The CDR3 is made up of 12 amino acids. The germline gives CDR1 DFQATT, CDR2 SNEGSKA (reference sequence). The DNA of the CDR3 is TGCAGGTTACAGGGGTTGAACACTGAAGCTTTCTTT. This codes for CRLQGLNTEAFF.

This clonotype was detected a few times. This rearrangement joins TRBV10-2 to TRBJ1-2, with 7 bases lining up with TRBD1. V shed 2 bases and J 5 bases; nucleotides not matched to a gene: 5. The CDR3 spans 14 residues. Germline CDR1 and CDR2: WSHSY and SAAADI. The CDR3 region has the DNA TGCGCCAGCAGTGAGGGCGGGACAGTGTATGGCTACACCTTC. This sequence encodes CASSEGGTVYGYTF.

The chain uses TRBV9 and TRBJ1-2, with TRBD1 matching over 11 bases. In germline, CDR1 is SGDLS, CDR2 YYNGEE. V lost 3 bases, J lost 5 bases, and 6 bases stayed unmatched. There are 15 residues in the CDR3. The CDR3 nucleotides read TGTGCCAGCAGCGCCTGGGACAGGGGGTCTTATGGCTACACCTTC. It codes for CASSAWDRGSYGYTF.

On this clonotype itself: Relative to the germline gene, one junction end is altered; a read error may explain this. V gene TRBV6-5 combines with J gene TRBJ2-5, with D perhaps matching TRBD1 or TRBD2 (5 bases each). CDR1 is MNHEY, CDR2 SVGAGI, per germline. CDR3 size: 15 residues. The DNA for the CDR3 is TGTGCCAGCAGTTACCAGGACCCGAGAGGGGAGACCCAGGACTTC. It translates to CASSYQDPRGETQDF.